The 26 T cell receptor beta chains reported below all come from one sample, sequenced in a study of regulatory T cells in long-lasting Graves disease. Time point: persistent/refractory GD, antithyroid drugs over 5 years with positive TRAb. The TCR library was prepared using RNA isolated from PBMCs. In building TCR beta libraries, iRepertoire HTBI primers were used together with Arm-PCR of CDR3 regions. TCRdb independently ran MiXCR on the multiplex PCR reads; one entry per CDR3 protein. The table lists about half a million distinct CDR3 sequences, 20% to 25% of them singletons. The material was peripheral blood mononuclear cells (PBMCs), obtained when the disease was refractory, from a patient treated with antithyroid drugs. The receptors stem from a female donor with Graves disease.

This clonotype came up many times. The chain joins TRBV28 to TRBJ2-7, with D perhaps matching TRBD1 (6 bases). The CDR3 covers 15 residues. Trimming removed 6 bases from V and 4 bases from J, with 19 bases in between. The germline V gene has CDR1 MDHEN and CDR2 SYDVKM. DNA for the CDR3: TGTGCCAGCAGCACCTCAGGGGTCTTCGTGTACGAGCAGTACTTC. This gives the protein CASSTSGVFVYEQYF. Using reference TRBV28 and TRBJ2-7 for the parts outside the CDR3, the full variable domain is DVKVTQSSRYLVKRTGEKVFLECVQDMDHENMFWYRQDPGLGLRLIYFSYDVKMKEKGDIPEGYSVSREKKERFSLILESASTNQTSMYLCASSTSGVFVYEQYFGPGTRLTVT.

The chain links TRBV10-3 to TRBJ2-1; possibly TRBD2 for D (5 bases). There are 16 residues in the CDR3. Trimming removed 10 bases from V and 0 bases from J, with 19 bases in between. Looked up from germline, CDR1 is ENHRY and CDR2 is SYGVKD. DNA for the CDR3: TGTGCCACAAGTCTTGAGGGCCCAGGCTCCTACAATGAGCAGTTCTTC. Translation gives CATSLEGPGSYNEQFF.

This clonotype was detected ten times or more. The chain links TRBV15 to TRBJ1-6; D unclear. This CDR3 spans 14 amino acids. V lost 6 bases and J 5 bases, leaving 11 bases between the germline ends. Germline assignment: CDR1 LNHNV and CDR2 YYDKDF (reference sequence). CDR3 in DNA: TGTGCCACCAGAGACGGAAGTCATAATTCACCCCTCCACTTT. Translation gives CATRDGSHNSPLHF.

This clonotype was observed at least ten times. This rearrangement joins TRBV11-3 to TRBJ1-2; D call uncertain. CDR3 length: 14 amino acids. V lost 1 base, J lost 6 bases, and 12 bases lay in between. CDR1 and CDR2 from the germline V gene are SGHNT and YENEEA. The CDR3, as DNA: TGTGCCAGCAGCTTAGGCGGACGGACCGATGGCTACACCTTC. Its translation is CASSLGGRTDGYTF.

This clonotype was detected ten times or more. This sequence joins TRBV28 and TRBJ1-5, with D unclear. Germline-derived CDR1 and CDR2 are MDHEN and SYDVKM. The CDR3 extends over 20 amino acids. The V gene lost 5 bases and the J gene lost 0 bases, with 26 bases spanning the gap. For the CDR3, the DNA is TGTGCCAGCAGTCTTCGTGGAGCTACACTCCATGAGTATAGCAATCAGCCCCAGCATTTT. This sequence encodes CASSLRGATLHEYSNQPQHF.

This clonotype was recorded at least ten times. The V gene is TRBV11-2, the J gene TRBJ2-7, with D tentatively TRBD1 (5 bases). V gave up 4 bases and J gave up 13 bases, with 23 bases separating them. CDR1 is SGHAT and CDR2 is FQNNGV in the germline V gene. CDR3 length: 14 residues. CDR3 DNA: TGTGCCAGCAGCTCTATTCGGACACCACTCACCTCCTACTTC. Translating it yields CASSSIRTPLTSYF.

This clonotype appeared many times. V is TRBV12-3 or TRBV12-4 and J is TRBJ1-2; D gene uncertain. V was pared by 1 base and J by 8 bases, with 11 bases between. The CDR3 is 13 amino acids. The CDR3 sequence is CASSLVEEGGYTF. The CDR3, as DNA: TGTGCCAGCAGTTTAGTGGAGGAGGGAGGCTACACCTTC.

J is TRBJ2-6 and V is TRBV19, with TRBD1 identical over 8 bases. This CDR3 has 17 amino acids. Per germline, CDR1 LNHDA and CDR2 SQIVND (reference sequence). Trimming at V came to 5 bases and at J to 0 bases, leaving 6 bases not matched to a gene. The CDR3 here is CASSLGTGISGANVLTF. CDR3 nucleotide sequence: TGTGCCAGTAGTCTGGGGACAGGAATCTCTGGGGCCAACGTCCTGACTTTC.

This clonotype was recorded a few times. The rearrangement uses TRBV5-6 and TRBJ2-5, with D uncertain. V was pared by 1 base and J by 4 bases, with 11 bases between. The CDR3 loop spans 14 amino acids. CDR1 SGHDT and CDR2 YYEEEE come from the germline V gene. CDR3: CASSLKPFRETQYF. CDR3 coding DNA: TGTGCCAGCAGCTTGAAGCCTTTTCGAGAGACCCAGTACTTC.

This clonotype came up a few times. This chain connects TRBV14 to TRBJ1-1; perhaps TRBD1 as D (6 bases). The germline V and J ends were trimmed by 5 bases and 4 bases, with 14 bases remaining between them. This CDR3 has 14 residues. Germline CDR1 is SGHDN and CDR2 is FVKESK. The CDR3 DNA follows: TGTGCCAGCAGCTCCTACCGGACAGCCACTGAAGCTTTCTTT. Translated: CASSSYRTATEAFF.

This chain uses TRBV27 with TRBJ2-7; 10 nucleotides align to TRBD1. With V trimmed by 3 bases and J by 10 bases, 6 bases remained unmatched. The CDR3 contains 13 residues. Germline CDR1 is MNHEY and CDR2 is SMNVEV (reference sequence). The chain's CDR3 is CASSFAGTGAQYF. In nucleotides, the CDR3 is TGTGCCAGCAGTTTCGCCGGGACAGGGGCCCAGTACTTC.

V usage is TRBV11-2 and J usage is TRBJ2-7; 9 bases are shared with TRBD1. Germline values: CDR1 SGHAT, CDR2 FQNNGV. V lost 5 bases to trimming and J lost 3 bases; unmatched junction nucleotides: 14. The CDR3 length is 17 residues. CDR3 sequence reads: CASSPGTGGTGNYEQYF. CDR3 bases: TGTGCCAGCAGCCCCGGTACAGGGGGGACAGGGAACTACGAGCAGTACTTC.

This sequence joins TRBV4-1 and TRBJ2-7, with D maybe TRBD1 (5 bases). The CDR3 has 15 residues. Trimming removed 0 bases at V and 3 bases at J, with 12 bases between. The germline V gene encodes CDR1 MGHRA and CDR2 YSYEKL. CDR3: CASSQDWGAHYEQYF. Here the CDR3 DNA reads TGCGCCAGCAGCCAAGATTGGGGCGCTCACTACGAGCAGTACTTC.

The sample holds many counts of this clonotype. The chain employs TRBV28 and TRBJ1-4; tentative D call: TRBD1 (5 bases). Germline V gene lookup returns CDR1 MDHEN and CDR2 SYDVKM. Trimming shortened V by 1 base and J by 8 bases, and 14 bases separated the two germline ends. The CDR3 has 15 residues. The CDR3 DNA is TGTGCCAGCAGTTTATCGAGTGGGGGGGAGGAAAAACTGTTTTTT. It yields the protein CASSLSSGGEEKLFF.

This chain uses TRBV7-2 with TRBJ2-7; D possibly uses TRBD1 or TRBD2 (5 bases each). The CDR3 sequence is 15 residues long. Germline CDR1 is SGHTA and CDR2 is FQGNSA. Trimming cost V 1 base and J 7 bases, with 17 bases left between them. CDR3 protein: CASSLGIGDDREQYF. Here the CDR3 DNA reads TGTGCCAGCAGCTTAGGAATCGGGGACGATCGGGAGCAGTACTTC.

V gene TRBV9 combines with J gene TRBJ2-5; D ambiguous. CDR3 length: 14 residues. V dropped 6 bases and J dropped 5 bases, with 17 bases sitting between them. The germline gives CDR1 SGDLS, CDR2 YYNGEE. CDR3 DNA: TGTGCCAGCACCCCAGCCGGCCCCCGGGAGACCCAGTACTTC. This encodes CASTPAGPRETQYF.

This chain joins TRBV10-3 and TRBJ2-1; TRBD2 matches at 7 bases. Looked up from germline, CDR1 is ENHRY and CDR2 is SYGVKD. The CDR3 runs to 17 residues. Trimming cost V 0 bases and J 4 bases; bases outside gene matches: 9. CDR3 region: CAISESAGTIIYNEQFF. The CDR3 nucleotides read TGTGCCATCAGTGAGTCGGCCGGGACTATCATTTACAATGAGCAGTTCTTC.

This chain joins TRBV18 and TRBJ1-1; TRBD1 matches at 7 bases. Losses at the gene ends were 3 bases for V and 2 bases for J; bases not matched to a gene: 6. Germline V gene data show CDR1 as KGHSH and CDR2 as LQKENI. There are 15 residues in the CDR3. The CDR3 DNA reads as TGTGCCAGCTCACCTGAGACAGGGCTCAACACTGAAGCTTTCTTT. This translates into CASSPETGLNTEAFF. Based on the CDR3 plus reference TRBV18 and TRBJ1-1, the full variable domain is NAGVMQNPRHLVRRRGQEARLRCSPMKGHSHVYWYRQLPEEGLKFMVYLQKENIIDESGMPKERFSAEFPKEGPSILRIQQVVRGDSAAYFCASSPETGLNTEAFFGQGTRLTVV.

This clonotype was seen repeatedly, ten times or more. The rearrangement links TRBV6-1 to TRBJ1-1, with D perhaps matching TRBD1 (5 bases). V was clipped by 4 bases and J by 7 bases, with 10 bases between them. Germline-derived CDR1 and CDR2 are MNHNS and SASEGT. The CDR3 is 12 residues long. CDR3 residues: CASSGGDGEAFF. The CDR3 coding sequence is TGTGCCAGCAGTGGGGGGGATGGTGAAGCTTTCTTT.

This clonotype has at least ten counts. This chain links TRBV7-6 with TRBJ1-4; D unresolved. The V gene lost 7 bases and the J gene lost 0 bases, with 9 bases spanning the gap. This CDR3 contains 14 residues. The germline gives CDR1 SGHVS, CDR2 FNYEAQ. The CDR3 sequence: CASTRHPTNEKLFF. The CDR3, as DNA: TGTGCCAGCACACGACACCCAACTAATGAAAAACTGTTTTTT.

This clonotype was seen repeatedly, ten times or more. V usage is TRBV28 and J usage is TRBJ1-2; D perhaps matches TRBD1 (5 bases). The V gene lost 10 bases and the J gene lost 8 bases, with 14 bases spanning the gap. The germline V gene encodes CDR1 MDHEN and CDR2 SYDVKM. The CDR3 totals 11 residues. The CDR3 region is CATSVRGGYTF. The CDR3 DNA reads as TGTGCCACCTCGGTCCGGGGGGGCTACACCTTC.

The chain joins TRBV7-2 to TRBJ2-2; the D is unclear. The V end lost 2 bases, the J end lost 7 bases, and 8 bases lay between the germline ends. The CDR3 is made up of 13 amino acids. In germline, CDR1 is SGHTA, CDR2 FQGNSA. CDR3 sequence reads: CASSLFQIGELFF. CDR3 nucleotide sequence: TGTGCCAGCAGCTTATTTCAGATCGGGGAGCTGTTTTTT. The full variable domain, completed using reference TRBV7-2 and TRBJ2-2, is GAGVSQSPSNKVTEKGKDVELRCDPISGHTALYWYRQSLGQGLEFLIYFQGNSAPDKSGLPSDRFSAERTGGSVSTLTIQRTQQEDSAVYLCASSLFQIGELFFGEGSRLTVL.

Remarks on this clonotype: The missing conserved phenylalanine or tryptophan at the end of this CDR3 makes a read error likely. The CDR3 DNA reads as TGTGCCAGCAGCTTGGAACCGGACAGGGGGCGCAGGGAAGCTTTCCTT. Protein: CASSLEPDRGRREAFL. The chain recombines TRBV5-5 with TRBJ1-1; 11 nucleotides align to TRBD1. CDR1 is SGHKS, CDR2 YYEKEE, per germline (reference sequence). The CDR3 contains 16 residues. Trimming cost V 0 bases and J 8 bases; bases outside gene matches: 9.

In its sample, this clonotype was seen a few times. This CDR3 reads CASSVGTDNNQPQHF. The CDR3 bases are TGTGCCAGCAGCGTCGGGACAGACAACAATCAGCCCCAGCATTTT. The J gene is TRBJ1-5, the V gene TRBV9; 7 bases line up with TRBD1. The CDR3 is 15 residues long. The germline CDR1 and CDR2 sequences are SGDLS and YYNGEE. After removal of 2 bases from V and 3 bases from J, the junction contained 5 bases not matched to a gene.

This clonotype has a count of ten or more. V and J are TRBV12-3 or TRBV12-4 and TRBJ1-1; no clear D. V gave up 3 bases and J gave up 8 bases, with 16 bases separating them. The CDR3 is 14 amino acids. The DNA for the CDR3 is TGTGCCAGCAGTTTGAGGCAGGCCTCCTCCGAAGCTTTCTTT. Amino acid sequence: CASSLRQASSEAFF.

This clonotype was counted at least ten times. The chain is built from TRBV6-1 and TRBJ2-7; 14 nucleotides align to TRBD2. Germline V gene sequence: CDR1 MNHNS, CDR2 SASEGT. The CDR3 has 15 residues. V dropped 6 bases and J dropped 3; count of bases not matched to a gene: 4. CDR3 DNA sequence: TGTGCCAGCAGCACTGGACTAGCGGGGGGCTACGAGCAGTACTTC. Amino acids: CASSTGLAGGYEQYF.